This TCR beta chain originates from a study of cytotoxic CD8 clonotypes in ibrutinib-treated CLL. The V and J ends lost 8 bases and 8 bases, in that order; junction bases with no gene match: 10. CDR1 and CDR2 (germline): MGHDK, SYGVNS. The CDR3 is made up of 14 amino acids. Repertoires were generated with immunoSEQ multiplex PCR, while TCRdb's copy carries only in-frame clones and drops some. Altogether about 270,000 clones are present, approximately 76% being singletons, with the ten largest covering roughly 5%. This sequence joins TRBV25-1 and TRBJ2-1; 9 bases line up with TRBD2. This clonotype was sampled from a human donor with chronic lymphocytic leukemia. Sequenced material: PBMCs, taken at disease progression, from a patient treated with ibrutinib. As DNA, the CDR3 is TGTGCCAGCCAGTGGTTAGCGGGAGCGGATGAGCAGTTCTTC. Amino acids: CASQWLAGADEQFF. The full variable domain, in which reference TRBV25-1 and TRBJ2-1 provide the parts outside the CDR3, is EADIYQTPRYLVIGTGKKITLECSQTMGHDKMYWYQQDPGMELHLIHYSYGVNSTEKGDLSSESTVSRIRTEHFPLTLESARPSHTSQYLCASQWLAGADEQFFGPGTRLTVL.